The T cell receptor beta chain under discussion was sequenced for a study of identical twins (dated by TCRdb to between 2015 and 2016). Some background on the complete study: TCR alpha and beta repertoires from monozygotic twins, unrelated adults of various ages and cord blood were deep-sequenced to test whether fetal clonotypes persist. To rule out contamination, replicate twin experiments were performed at different times with different library preparation protocols. General conclusions and limits of the study: In beta out-of-frame sequences, excess twin sharing was weaker, because having fewer shared sequences lowered the signal-to-noise ratio. In monozygotic twins, recombination models systematically underestimated out-of-frame TCR alpha sharing, but the models matched the sharing seen between unrelated individuals. Compared with coincidental sharing between unrelated individuals, out-of-frame TCR alpha sequences shared between twins showed an excess of sequences with low generation probability. Zero-insertion analyses could be partly confounded by invariant T cells such as MAIT and iNKT, though diverse VJ usage argued against such confounding for most clonotypes. Fewer insertions were carried by abundant cord blood beta clonotypes, a similar but weaker trend appeared in young adult naive repertoires, and no such trend appeared in memory repertoires. Because the same donors could not be followed over many years, the conclusions relied on cross-sectional statistical analysis.

The CDR3 sequence holds 16 residues, the cysteine and phenylalanine included. Of the read, only the CDR3 DNA is kept; its 48 bases are in frame from base 1. Trimmed from V: 6 bases; trimmed from J: 1 base; junction bases lacking a gene match: 11. CDR1 SEHNR and CDR2 FQNEAQ are derived from the germline V gene (reference sequence). As concerns this clonotype: What this receptor recognizes is not known. No per-base quality is available; no much larger clone lies one base away.

All donors were healthy Caucasians. The twin cohort consisted of three pairs of female monozygotic twins, all aged about 18 to 29 years. The RNA used for TCR libraries was isolated from peripheral blood mononuclear cells. Library prep was done by 5' RACE. Instrument used: Illumina HiSeq 2000. Template switching introduced a universal primer binding site; the final cDNA contained a unique molecular identifier, enabling accurate counting of TCR cDNA molecules. Specific primers in the conserved constant-segment region were used to synthesize first-strand cDNA for TCR alpha and beta chains. Each cDNA library was double barcoded, with a SMART-Mk sample barcode plus Illumina barcodes, to control for contamination. TruSeq adapter sequences along with Illumina sample barcodes were introduced in two successive PCR steps. The TCR alpha and beta cDNA libraries were sequenced on the Illumina HiSeq platform using custom primers. As for the original processing: MiGEC was used to process raw reads and extract unique molecular identifiers, and MiXCR was used to find CDR3 positions. Recombination models were inferred per individual with the repgenHMM and IGoR tools using an EM algorithm. Shared clonotypes were analyzed with the tcR package in R, and sharing was normalized by the product of cloneset sizes. To study raw recombination free of thymic and clonal selection effects, out-of-frame nonproductive sequences were analyzed. TCRdb cleaned the public reads at Q25 with fastp, built clones with MiXCR and kept in-frame beta chains. Rows with a matching CDR3 protein are joined into one entry that keeps the most common DNA and genes. These V and J calls rely on TCRdb rather than the paper's analysis. Here the sample has 600,000 to 850,000 distinct CDR3 sequences; 18% occur a single time. The ten biggest clones cover over 10% of the sample.

Separately, the same data were catalogued under a study of T cells expressing NK-cell markers. As noted in the second study: TCR beta-chain repertoires were profiled in sorted CD3+CD56+NKG2C+, CD3+CD56+NKG2C- and CD3+CD56-NKG2C+ T-cell subsets from several donors. Among the eight sequenced donors, only one was HCMV-seronegative, while the other seven were HCMV-seropositive. To restrict sorting to alphabetaTCR-expressing T cells, an anti-gammadeltaTCR antibody was added in several experiments. In six donors, the dominant CD3+CD56+NKG2C+ clonotypes were among the top 10 CD8+ clonotypes and accounted for roughly 1.0-8% of CD8+ T cells. Those dominant clonotypes were again the most abundant among CD3+CD56-NKG2C+ cells in a handful of donors, at about 28.3-60.1%. It remained unclear whether the expanded NKG2C-expressing T cell clones were specific for HCMV antigens. The eight sequenced donors were randomly selected healthy volunteers, three men and five women. HCMV serostatus was determined by detecting HCMV-specific IgG in serum with a commercial ELISA kit. For several donors, bulk peripheral blood T-cell repertoires were additionally sequenced from unsorted PBMC. MIGEC handled demultiplexing of the reads and grouping by UMI, while MiTCR was used to assemble and quantify clonotypes. To remove erroneous sequences, TCR cDNA sequences were retained only when supported by two or more reads. The tcR package was used for downstream repertoire analysis, with clonotypes matched between fractions based on CDR3 nucleotide sequence plus V segment. VDJmatch was used to annotate antigen specificity against VDJdb, with one amino acid substitution in CDR3 allowed.

The sample consisted of PBMCs. The origin of this receptor is a woman in her late teens or twenties in good health. The sequence joins TRBV7-9 to TRBJ2-5; 7 middle bases align to TRBD2. Read as DNA, the sequence is TGTGCCAGCAGATCCTCCCGAGCGGGATCCCAAGAGACCCAGTACTTC. Its amino acids are CASRSSRAGSQETQYF.